Following are 28 T cell receptor beta chains from one sample sequenced in a study of technical replicates of blood from several donors. The assay was immunoSEQ multiplex PCR, and TCRdb's table has in-frame clones only and misses some. This table has some 89,000 clones, roughly 94% appearing once. Sample: T cells isolated from PBMCs. Receptors originate from a human donor in good health.

The V call is TRBV15, the J call TRBJ2-1, with 10 bases lining up with TRBD2. Germline CDR1 and CDR2: LNHNV and YYDKDF (reference sequence). Trimming cost V 5 bases and J 7 bases; bases outside gene matches: 17. CDR3 size: 18 residues. The CDR3 spells CATSWPGLALRLGNEQFF. DNA of the CDR3: TGTGCCACCAGCTGGCCGGGACTAGCGCTAAGATTGGGGAATGAGCAGTTCTTC.

This chain links TRBV30 with TRBJ2-1; 13 nucleotides match TRBD2. This CDR3 has 15 amino acids. Germline-derived CDR1 and CDR2 are GTSNPN and SVGIG (reference sequence). V was clipped by 2 bases and J by 8 bases; unmatched bases: 6. The CDR3 loop reads CAWSLLAGGLDEQFF. DNA of the CDR3: TGTGCCTGGAGTCTACTAGCGGGAGGGTTGGATGAGCAGTTCTTC.

This chain connects TRBV28 to TRBJ1-1; 7 bases fit TRBD1. The CDR3 totals 15 residues. Germline values: CDR1 MDHEN, CDR2 SYDVKM. With 6 bases clipped from V and 5 bases from J, the junction kept 12 bases outside the gene matches. In DNA, the CDR3 is TGTGCCAGCAGGGAAGACAAAGGGGGCAGGACTGAAGCTTTCTTT. Translated, it gives CASREDKGGRTEAFF.

V usage is TRBV6-4 and J usage is TRBJ1-5; unclear D gene. There are 13 residues in the CDR3. V was cut by 3 bases and J by 3 bases, with 6 bases left in between. Germline CDR1 reads MRHNA; CDR2 reads SNTAGT. CDR3 protein: CASSESINQPQHF. The CDR3 nucleotides are TGTGCCAGCAGTGAGAGTATCAATCAGCCCCAGCATTTT.

V gene TRBV5-6 combines with J gene TRBJ1-2, with D perhaps matching TRBD1 (5 bases). V lost 3 bases and J 4 bases, leaving 22 bases between the germline ends. Germline V gives CDR1 SGHDT, CDR2 YYEEEE. The CDR3 length is 17 residues. CDR3 residues: CASSSWREGRSSYGYTF. The DNA of the CDR3 is TGTGCCAGCAGCTCATGGCGGGAGGGGCGATCGAGCTATGGCTACACCTTC.

V and J are TRBV29-1 and TRBJ2-6; 7 nucleotides match TRBD2. V shed 4 bases and J 2 bases; nucleotides not matched to a gene: 11. Per the germline V gene, CDR1 is SQVTM and CDR2 is ANQGSEA. The CDR3 is 17 amino acids. CDR3 loop: CSVAGRPPGTGANVLTF. In nucleotides, the CDR3 is TGCAGCGTTGCCGGGAGGCCCCCAGGCACTGGGGCCAACGTCCTGACTTTC.

This sequence joins TRBV27 and TRBJ1-5; D is unresolved. The CDR3 contains 16 residues. Trimming pared 3 bases from V and 0 bases from J, leaving 12 bases between. Per germline, CDR1 MNHEY and CDR2 SMNVEV (reference sequence). CDR3 region: CASSFTYPYSNQPQHF. The CDR3 bases are TGTGCCAGCAGTTTTACCTACCCATATAGCAATCAGCCCCAGCATTTT.

The chain links TRBV5-1 to TRBJ2-5; 9 bases agree with TRBD2. The CDR3 has 16 amino acids. Losses at the gene ends were 4 bases for V and 5 bases for J; bases not matched to a gene: 12. CDR1 is SGHRS, CDR2 YFSETQ, per germline. CDR3 protein: CASSPTISGSRETQYF. The CDR3 DNA is TGCGCCAGCAGCCCTACGATTAGCGGGAGTAGGGAGACCCAGTACTTC.

The CDR3 loop is CASSQTSGRQETQYF. CDR3 in DNA: TGTGCCAGCAGCCAGACTAGCGGAAGACAAGAGACCCAGTACTTC. The chain carries TRBV14 and TRBJ2-5, with 9 positions matching TRBD2. There are 15 residues in the CDR3. CDR1 is SGHDN and CDR2 is FVKESK in the germline V gene. The trim removed 3 bases at V and 2 bases at J, leaving 4 bases unmatched.

The chain joins TRBV30 to TRBJ1-4; D unclear. CDR1 and CDR2 from the germline V gene are GTSNPN and SVGIG (reference sequence). CDR3 length: 14 residues. V lost 5 bases, J lost 3 bases, and 13 bases lay in between. The CDR3 region is CAWARQSANEKLFF. Written as DNA, the CDR3 is TGTGCCTGGGCGCGGCAGAGTGCTAATGAAAAACTGTTTTTT.

This clone has a single count. This chain uses TRBV6-1 with TRBJ2-1, with 8 nucleotides matching TRBD1. This CDR3 region has 15 residues. The V segment lost 2 bases and the J segment 4 bases; nucleotides outside the gene matches: 4. Germline V gene lookup returns CDR1 MNHNS and CDR2 SASEGT. CDR3 bases: TGTGCCAGCAGTGAAAAGGACAGGGAGTACAATGAGCAGTTCTTC. Its translation: CASSEKDREYNEQFF.

In DNA, the CDR3 is TGTGCCAGCTCACCACCGGGAGGGGAGCTCCACTACAATGAGCAGTTCTTC. Its protein product is CASSPPGGELHYNEQFF. J is TRBJ2-1 and V is TRBV18, with 7 bases that match TRBD2. With V trimmed by 0 bases and J by 3 bases, 8 bases remained unmatched. The CDR3 is 17 residues long. In germline, CDR1 is KGHSH, CDR2 LQKENI.

Note on this clone: A read error may produce the germline difference seen at one junction end. The chain is built from TRBV6-1 and TRBJ1-2; perhaps TRBD1 as D (5 bases). The CDR3 is 13 amino acids. Germline lookup yields CDR1 MNHNS and CDR2 SASEGT. The CDR3 region is CASSEGADTSNAF. In nucleotides, the CDR3 is TGTGCCAGCAGTGAGGGCGCGGACACGTCAAACGCCTTC.

This rearrangement joins TRBV9 to TRBJ2-1, with D possibly TRBD1 on 6 matching bases. V lost 2 bases to trimming and J lost 9 bases, with 21 bases between them. Germline CDR1 and CDR2: SGDLS and YYNGEE. The CDR3 runs to 16 residues. The CDR3 here is CASSVTTGSSNGEQFF. The CDR3 nucleotides read TGTGCCAGCAGCGTGACTACAGGGTCCAGCAATGGTGAGCAGTTCTTC.

Only one count was recorded for this clone. V and J are TRBV4-1 and TRBJ2-3, with 7 bases aligning to TRBD2. Germline V lookup: CDR1 MGHRA, CDR2 YSYEKL. This CDR3 spans 17 amino acids. V shed 3 bases and J 5 bases; nucleotides not matched to a gene: 14. The CDR3 sequence: CASSQGYGREHGDTQYF. For the CDR3, the DNA is TGCGCCAGCAGCCAGGGTTATGGGCGGGAGCATGGAGATACGCAGTATTTT.

V is TRBV2 and J is TRBJ1-4; 9 nucleotides line up with TRBD1. Germline CDR1 SNHLY, CDR2 FYNNEI. The V gene end was trimmed by 4 bases and the J gene end by 7 bases; junction bases not matched to a gene: 1. This CDR3 spans 13 amino acids. Written as DNA, the CDR3 is TGTGCCAGCAGTGGGACAGGGGCTGAAAAACTGTTTTTT. Its protein is CASSGTGAEKLFF. The complete variable domain, with remaining parts taken from reference TRBV2 and TRBJ1-4, reads EPEVTQTPSHQVTQMGQEVILRCVPISNHLYFYWYRQILGQKVEFLVSFYNNEISEKSEIFDDQFSVERPDGSNFTLKIRSTKLEDSAMYFCASSGTGAEKLFFGSGTQLSVL.

The chain uses TRBV5-4 and TRBJ2-1, with 8 nucleotides matching TRBD2. The CDR3 consists of 16 residues. Germline assignment: CDR1 SGHNT and CDR2 YYREEE (reference sequence). The junction had 7 bases not matched to a gene; V was cut back by 5 bases and J by 0 bases. The CDR3 DNA reads TGTGCCAGCAGACTCCGGGAGGGCGCCTCCTACAATGAGCAGTTCTTC. Translating it yields CASRLREGASYNEQFF.

The V call is TRBV11-2, the J call TRBJ2-3; D gene unclear. Germline loops: CDR1 SGHAT, CDR2 FQNNGV. This CDR3 is 12 amino acids long. Deletions cut 5 bases from V and 6 bases from J, with 9 bases between. In nucleotides, the CDR3 is TGTGCCAGCAGCATAGGCAGGGATACGCAGTATTTT. Translated: CASSIGRDTQYF.

J is TRBJ2-1 and V is TRBV7-9; D gene unclear. The germline V gene encodes CDR1 SEHNR and CDR2 FQNEAQ (reference sequence). This CDR3 region has 10 residues. V shed 8 bases and J shed 9 bases, with 8 bases lying between them. The CDR3 sequence is CASGVIEQFF. In DNA, the CDR3 is TGTGCCAGCGGAGTAATTGAGCAGTTCTTC.

This sequence joins TRBV7-2 and TRBJ1-1; unclear D gene. The CDR3 spans 13 residues. From germline, CDR1 is SGHTA and CDR2 FQGNSA. Trimming removed 1 base at V and 5 bases at J, with 8 bases between. CDR3 protein: CASSLESWTEAFF. The CDR3 DNA reads as TGTGCCAGCAGCTTAGAAAGCTGGACTGAAGCTTTCTTT.

The chain couples TRBV18 to TRBJ2-5; the D gene is possibly TRBD1 (6 bases). This CDR3 is built from 13 residues. Germline assignment: CDR1 KGHSH and CDR2 LQKENI. V was trimmed by 0 bases and J by 4 bases, leaving 6 bases between them. The CDR3 region has the DNA TGTGCCAGCTCACCACCGGGGGCAGAGACCCAGTACTTC. Translated: CASSPPGAETQYF.

This clone has only one observation. The rearrangement links TRBV9 to TRBJ1-3; the D gene is possibly TRBD1 (6 bases). CDR3 length equals 13 residues. Germline lookup yields CDR1 SGDLS and CDR2 YYNGEE. V gave up 7 bases and J gave up 1 base, with 9 bases separating them. The CDR3 here is CASEQGSGNTIYF. The CDR3 DNA sequence: TGTGCCAGCGAACAGGGATCTGGAAACACCATATATTTT.

This chain links TRBV9 with TRBJ2-5; no reliable D call. Trimming removed 1 base from V and 1 base from J, with 8 bases in between. In germline, CDR1 is SGDLS, CDR2 YYNGEE. The CDR3 totals 14 residues. The CDR3 sequence: CASSVSGAQETQYF. CDR3 bases: TGTGCCAGCAGCGTATCCGGAGCCCAAGAGACCCAGTACTTC.

The chain joins TRBV23-1 to TRBJ2-1; D is possibly TRBD2 (7 bases). TRBV23-1 falls under the ORF class, with uncertain function. V lost 2 bases and J lost 7, with 18 bases in between. The CDR3 totals 16 residues. The DNA of the CDR3 is TGCGCCAGCAGTCAAGAGGGGAGGGGGGGAAGGAATGAGCAGTTCTTC. Its protein product is CASSQEGRGGRNEQFF.

The chain links TRBV11-3 to TRBJ1-4, with TRBD1 identical over 10 bases. Per germline, CDR1 SGHNT and CDR2 YENEEA. V was clipped by 6 bases and J by 8 bases; unmatched bases: 6. The CDR3 has 14 amino acids. This CDR3 reads CASSHPGQGEKLFF. Here the CDR3 DNA reads TGTGCCAGCAGTCACCCGGGACAGGGGGAAAAACTGTTTTTT.

The CDR3 here is CASATSGSPYEQYF. CDR3 sequence (DNA): TGTGCCAGCGCTACTAGCGGGAGTCCATACGAGCAGTACTTC. V gene TRBV6-1 combines with J gene TRBJ2-7; 11 nucleotides match TRBD2. The germline gives CDR1 MNHNS, CDR2 SASEGT. This CDR3 contains 14 residues. V lost 8 bases and J lost 4; bases outside the gene matches: 7.

The CDR3 loop reads CASSLVPSGAGNEQYF. DNA for the CDR3: TGCGCCAGCAGCTTGGTCCCCAGCGGGGCGGGGAACGAGCAGTACTTC. The genes are TRBV5-1 and TRBJ2-7; TRBD2 aligns across 7 bases. V trimming: 0 bases; J trimming: 5 bases; junction bases outside the gene matches: 11. The CDR3 sequence is 16 residues long. CDR1 is SGHRS, CDR2 YFSETQ, per germline.

This clone was counted once. This rearrangement joins TRBV2 to TRBJ1-3; D possibly corresponds to TRBD1 (5 bases). V gave up 4 bases and J gave up 0 bases, with 10 bases separating them. The CDR3 contains 15 residues. The V gene's germline CDR1 is SNHLY and CDR2 FYNNEI. CDR3 residues: CASSAGPISGNTIYF. The CDR3 region has the DNA TGTGCCAGCAGTGCAGGGCCCATCTCTGGAAACACCATATATTTT.